This T cell receptor (beta chain) was documented in a study of cytomegalovirus exposure and HLA in healthy donors. Turning to the study itself: T cells numbering around 170 million yielded some 110 million unique TCR beta sequences in an earlier analysis. HLA-typed donors contributed 80 million or so unique TCRs, which were held in an early data release. Study-wide results and caveats: Analysis was carried out at a later point, and it linked a missense DCLRE1C variant to TCR beta V- and J-gene trimming. Later analysis found that TCR beta chains associated with HLA were more clonally expanded than other, equally common chains.

Concerning this clone itself: Its antigen is currently unknown.

PCR amplification relied on 60 Vbeta primers (plus 13 Jbeta primers). Clones were read by immunoSEQ multiplex PCR, and TCRdb kept only the in-frame ones, dropping some. The sample shows 130,000 to 150,000 clones, about 80% of them seen only once. V lost 6 bases and J 0 bases, leaving 8 bases between the germline ends. The CDR3 length is 13 residues. Germline V gene lookup returns CDR1 LNHDA and CDR2 SQIVND (reference sequence). Material: PBMCs. The rearrangement links TRBV19 to TRBJ1-1; D is undetermined. The source is a male donor in good health and CMV-seropositive. CDR3 bases: TGTGCCAGTAGGGGCACCATGAACACTGAAGCTTTCTTT. Its protein is CASRGTMNTEAFF. Variable domain in full (rest from reference TRBV19 and TRBJ1-1): DGGITQSPKYLFRKEGQNVTLSCEQNLNHDAMYWYRQDPGQGLRLIYYSQIVNDFQKGDIAEGYSVSREKKESFPLTVTSAQKNPTAFYLCASRGTMNTEAFFGQGTRLTVV.